These 24 T cell receptor beta chains came from one sample sequenced in a study of OX40 agonist ivuxolimab in advanced cancers. Profiling relied on immunoSEQ multiplex PCR, and the TCRdb table lists in-frame clones only, not all of them. The sample holds approximately 60,000 clones, approximately 84% seen once. The sequenced sample was CD4+ or CD8+ T cells sorted from blood, obtained in a trial of the OX40 agonist ivuxolimab. Receptors were obtained from an adult with an advanced solid tumor such as melanoma, head and neck, liver or kidney cancer.

The genes are TRBV28 and TRBJ1-4, with a tentative D call TRBD1 (5 bases). From germline, CDR1 is MDHEN and CDR2 SYDVKM. The CDR3 spans 16 residues. V was clipped by 4 bases and J by 8 bases, with 20 bases between them. The CDR3 sequence is CASSSPAGTASEKLFF. The CDR3 DNA reads TGTGCCAGCAGTTCGCCCGCCGGGACGGCCTCGGAAAAACTGTTTTTT. The full variable domain, with the rest looked up from reference TRBV28 and TRBJ1-4, is DVKVTQSSRYLVKRTGEKVFLECVQDMDHENMFWYRQDPGLGLRLIYFSYDVKMKEKGDIPEGYSVSREKKERFSLILESASTNQTSMYLCASSSPAGTASEKLFFGSGTQLSVL.

This clone was detected a few times. The J gene is TRBJ1-1, the V gene TRBV6-5; D remains ambiguous. V shed 7 bases and J shed 0 bases, with 9 bases lying between them. Germline values: CDR1 MNHEY, CDR2 SVGAGI. The CDR3 is made up of 13 amino acids. As DNA, the CDR3 is TGTGCCAGCACCAATAATTTGAACACTGAAGCTTTCTTT. Translated, it gives CASTNNLNTEAFF.

This clone appeared a single time. V is TRBV10-1 and J is TRBJ2-5; D ambiguous. The CDR3 covers 11 residues. V was pared by 3 bases and J by 3 bases, with 2 bases between. CDR1 and CDR2 from the germline V gene are WNHNN and SYGVQD (reference sequence). The CDR3 DNA reads as TGCGCCAGCAGTGACGAAGAGACCCAGTACTTC. Translation gives CASSDEETQYF.

The J gene is TRBJ2-7, the V gene TRBV30; the D is unclear. This CDR3 comprises 11 residues. Germline V lookup: CDR1 GTSNPN, CDR2 SVGIG (reference sequence). Trimming left V 2 bases short and J 4 bases short, with 6 bases between. The CDR3, as DNA: TGTGCCTGGAGTAACCTATACGAGCAGTACTTC. Translating gives CAWSNLYEQYF.

The V gene is TRBV6-1, the J gene TRBJ1-1; D unresolved. V lost 1 base to trimming and J lost 3 bases, with 6 bases between them. Germline assignment: CDR1 MNHNS and CDR2 SASEGT. The CDR3 runs 13 residues. The CDR3 DNA reads as TGTGCCAGCAGTGAAGTGAAAGACACTGAAGCTTTCTTT. The encoded protein is CASSEVKDTEAFF.

The chain recombines TRBV5-1 with TRBJ2-3; D uncertain. The germline V gene encodes CDR1 SGHRS and CDR2 YFSETQ. The CDR3 is made up of 13 amino acids. V was pared by 2 bases and J by 7 bases, with 11 bases between. This CDR3 is CASSFGRTNTQYF. The CDR3 region has the DNA TGCGCCAGCAGCTTCGGCAGAACAAATACGCAGTATTTT.

This chain joins TRBV9 and TRBJ2-3; D might be TRBD2 (7 bases). Germline values: CDR1 SGDLS, CDR2 YYNGEE. CDR3 length: 15 amino acids. Trimming took 0 bases from V and 5 from J, leaving 13 bases between them. The CDR3 loop is CASSVVGGAGDTQYF. In DNA form, the CDR3 reads TGTGCCAGCAGCGTAGTTGGGGGGGCCGGAGATACGCAGTATTTT.

V is TRBV30 and J is TRBJ2-5, with TRBD1 matching 7 bases. The ends lost 8 bases at V and 2 bases at J; junction bases unmatched: 17. Germline lookup yields CDR1 GTSNPN and CDR2 SVGIG (reference sequence). CDR3 length: 16 amino acids. The CDR3 nucleotides are TGTGCCGGGGACACGGGTAATTACAGGGGTCAAGAGACCCAGTACTTC. Protein sequence: CAGDTGNYRGQETQYF.

The rearrangement links TRBV7-2 to TRBJ1-2; tentatively, D is TRBD1 (6 bases). V dropped 2 bases and J dropped 10 bases, with 14 bases sitting between them. Germline V gene sequence: CDR1 SGHTA, CDR2 FQGNSA. CDR3 length equals 13 residues. The CDR3 loop reads CASSLNRVKDYTF. In DNA, the CDR3 is TGTGCCAGCAGCTTAAACAGGGTAAAAGACTACACCTTC.

The chain is built from TRBV27 and TRBJ2-5, with D perhaps TRBD1 or TRBD2 (5 bases each). Germline loops: CDR1 MNHEY, CDR2 SMNVEV (reference sequence). The CDR3 is 14 residues long. Trimming took 3 bases from V and 5 from J, leaving 13 bases between them. CDR3 coding DNA: TGTGCCAGCAGTTTTCGGGGCAGGGAGGAGACCCAGTACTTC. This encodes CASSFRGREETQYF.

The table lists this clone with a count of one. V and J are TRBV7-2 and TRBJ2-7; the D gene is possibly TRBD2 (6 bases). This CDR3 comprises 16 residues. The germline CDR1 and CDR2 sequences are SGHTA and FQGNSA. V was shortened by 5 bases and J by 2 bases, with 19 bases between the two germline ends. CDR3 nucleotide sequence: TGTGCCAGCAGCCAACGCGTGGGAGGCCTGACCTACGAGCAGTACTTC. Protein: CASSQRVGGLTYEQYF.

This chain connects TRBV7-8 to TRBJ2-3; D may be TRBD2 (7 bases). The CDR3 is 15 amino acids. Trimming removed 0 bases at V and 6 bases at J, with 13 bases between. Germline V gene sequence: CDR1 SGHVS, CDR2 FQNEAQ. CDR3 loop: CASSLAAGAGDTQYF. For the CDR3, the DNA is TGTGCCAGCAGCTTAGCGGCGGGGGCCGGGGATACGCAGTATTTT.

Concerning this clone: A read error may produce the germline difference seen at one junction end. The gene calls are TRBV5-4 and TRBJ1-2; D not resolved. The CDR3 is made up of 12 amino acids. The germline CDR1 and CDR2 sequences are SGHNT and YYREEE (reference sequence). The CDR3 region has the DNA TGTGCCGGCAGCTTGTCCAGATCCGGCTACACCTTC. This encodes CAGSLSRSGYTF. Complete variable domain (other parts from reference TRBV5-4 and TRBJ1-2): ETGVTQSPTHLIKTRGQQVTLRCSSQSGHNTVSWYQQALGQGPQFIFQYYREEENGRGNFPPRFSGLQFPNYSSELNVNALELDDSALYLCAGSLSRSGYTFGSGTRLTVV.

This clone came up a few times. The rearrangement joins TRBV28 to TRBJ1-5; D is possibly TRBD1 (6 bases). This CDR3 has 14 amino acids. Looked up from germline, CDR1 is MDHEN and CDR2 is SYDVKM. V was pared by 7 bases and J by 7 bases, with 17 bases between. As DNA, the CDR3 is TGTGCCAGCACGTCGGGGCCGGGGGGCCAGCCCCAGCATTTT. Translation gives CASTSGPGGQPQHF.

A note on this clone: Other DNA sequences within the sample encode an identical CDR3. The chain links TRBV18 to TRBJ1-5; D perhaps matches TRBD1 (5 bases). The CDR3 has 14 residues. V lost 3 bases to trimming and J lost 4 bases, with 10 bases between them. Germline V gene data show CDR1 as KGHSH and CDR2 as LQKENI. In DNA, the CDR3 is TGTGCCAGCTCACCCGGGACCGGGAATCAGCCCCAGCATTTT. Its protein product is CASSPGTGNQPQHF.

This clone was detected only once. This chain joins TRBV4-1 and TRBJ2-3; 7 positions match TRBD2. The CDR3 sequence is 16 residues long. Germline CDR1 and CDR2: MGHRA and YSYEKL. The J segment lost 5 bases and the V segment lost 7 bases, leaving 15 bases of the junction unmatched. As DNA, the CDR3 is TGCGCCAGCAATCTGTTTGGGGTAGCGGGTAAAGATACGCAGTATTTT. Its protein is CASNLFGVAGKDTQYF.

This chain links TRBV20-1 with TRBJ1-1; D gene unclear. The CDR3 length is 10 residues. Germline-derived CDR1 and CDR2 are DFQATT and SNEGSKA (reference sequence). V lost 3 bases to trimming and J lost 5 bases, with 4 bases between them. The chain's CDR3 is CSARWTEAFF. The CDR3 region has the DNA TGCAGTGCTAGGTGGACTGAAGCTTTCTTT.

This chain joins TRBV29-1 and TRBJ2-2, with no clear D. Between the trimmed V and J ends, which lost 4 bases and 4 bases, there was a span of 13 bases. Per germline, CDR1 SQVTM and CDR2 ANQGSEA. The CDR3 sequence is 14 residues long. The CDR3 loop reads CSVARRPGTGELFF. CDR3 DNA: TGCAGCGTTGCTCGCAGGCCAGGCACCGGGGAGCTGTTTTTT.

The chain uses TRBV11-2 and TRBJ2-2; 9 nucleotides agree with TRBD2. This CDR3 comprises 15 residues. Germline lookup yields CDR1 SGHAT and CDR2 FQNNGV. J was trimmed by 5 bases and V by 7 bases; bases with no gene match: 8. The CDR3 sequence is CASTFSGGGTGELFF. CDR3 bases: TGTGCCAGCACCTTTAGCGGGGGCGGAACCGGGGAGCTGTTTTTT.

The chain couples TRBV6-1 to TRBJ2-2, with 9 bases identical to TRBD1. V dropped 2 bases and J dropped 5; count of bases not matched to a gene: 3. Germline V lookup: CDR1 MNHNS, CDR2 SASEGT. This CDR3 is built from 15 residues. CDR3 sequence reads: CASSEPGQGTGELFF. CDR3 DNA sequence: TGTGCCAGCAGTGAACCGGGACAGGGAACCGGGGAGCTGTTTTTT.

On this clone: In this CDR3 the conserved last residue, phenylalanine or tryptophan, is missing, so a read error is likely. The chain carries TRBV2 and TRBJ1-2, with TRBD1 identical over 7 bases. After removal of 6 bases from V and 2 bases from J, the junction contained 6 bases not matched to a gene. CDR3 length equals 14 residues. Per the germline V gene, CDR1 is SNHLY and CDR2 is FYNNEI. CDR3 sequence: CASRPGTANYGYTL. The CDR3 coding sequence is TGTGCCAGCAGACCCGGGACAGCGAACTATGGCTACACCCTC.

The genes are TRBV6-1 and TRBJ2-1; D is possibly TRBD1 (5 bases). The CDR3 length is 11 residues. Per germline, CDR1 MNHNS and CDR2 SASEGT. The V gene lost 10 bases and the J gene lost 2 bases, with 6 bases spanning the gap. In nucleotides, the CDR3 is TGTGCCACGGACACCTACAATGAGCAGTTCTTC. It translates to CATDTYNEQFF.

V gene TRBV9 combines with J gene TRBJ2-5; D possibly uses TRBD1 or TRBD2 (6 bases each). The germline CDR1 and CDR2 sequences are SGDLS and YYNGEE. The CDR3 length is 14 residues. V was cut by 0 bases and J by 5 bases, with 11 bases left in between. This chain's CDR3 is CASSVEGGWETQYF. CDR3 sequence (DNA): TGTGCCAGCAGCGTAGAAGGGGGGTGGGAGACCCAGTACTTC.

The chain recombines TRBV9 with TRBJ1-5, with a possible D match to TRBD1 (6 bases). Germline V gene data show CDR1 as SGDLS and CDR2 as YYNGEE. The CDR3 is 14 amino acids. The germline V and J ends were trimmed by 4 bases and 9 bases, with 17 bases remaining between them. CDR3 protein: CASSPTGAPGPQHF. As DNA, the CDR3 is TGTGCCAGCAGCCCTACGGGGGCGCCCGGGCCCCAGCATTTT. The whole variable domain, remainder taken from reference TRBV9 and TRBJ1-5, is DSGVTQTPKHLITATGQRVTLRCSPRSGDLSVYWYQQSLDQGLQFLIQYYNGEERAKGNILERFSAQQFPDLHSELNLSSLELGDSALYFCASSPTGAPGPQHFGDGTRLSIL.